This T cell receptor (beta chain) was sequenced in a study of shared clonotypes between healthy human individuals. General observations from the study: A few donors shared about 4.5% of their naive CD4 clonotypes. Memory subsets generally showed lower estimated richness than naive subsets. The authors expected sequencing depth to affect clonotype sharing among donors.

Template for every sorted-subset replicate PCR totaled 200 to 250 ng DNA, tens of thousands of T cell genomes. Data came from immunoSEQ multiplex PCR; TCRdb stores just in-frame clones and leaves some out. The sample holds roughly 520,000 clones; 95% to 96% are singletons and the top ten take approximately 0.067%. This clone was found once. What it binds is not known. The germline CDR1 and CDR2 sequences are MDHEN and SYDVKM. V lost 4 bases and J lost 0; bases outside the gene matches: 26. The CDR3 runs 24 residues. The TCR sequence derives from a woman aged 30 to 39 in good health. The rearrangement uses TRBV28 and TRBJ2-6, with 8 bases that match TRBD1. The material sequenced was naive CD4+ T cells sorted from blood. Subset meaning: CD45RA+ positively selected. Here the CDR3 reads CASSSYWVRQGTQKRNSGANVLTF. DNA of the CDR3: TGTGCCAGCAGTTCGTATTGGGTCCGACAGGGGACCCAAAAACGCAACTCTGGGGCCAACGTCCTGACTTTC. Complete variable domain (other parts from reference TRBV28 and TRBJ2-6): DVKVTQSSRYLVKRTGEKVFLECVQDMDHENMFWYRQDPGLGLRLIYFSYDVKMKEKGDIPEGYSVSREKKERFSLILESASTNQTSMYLCASSSYWVRQGTQKRNSGANVLTFGAGSRLTVL.